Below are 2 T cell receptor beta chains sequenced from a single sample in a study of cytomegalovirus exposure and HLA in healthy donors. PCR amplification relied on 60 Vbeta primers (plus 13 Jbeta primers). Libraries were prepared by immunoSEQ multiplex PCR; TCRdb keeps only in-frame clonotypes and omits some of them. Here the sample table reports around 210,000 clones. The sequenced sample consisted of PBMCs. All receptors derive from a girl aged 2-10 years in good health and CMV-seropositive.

Here the CDR3 reads CASRSGQGETGELFF. The CDR3 DNA sequence: TGTGCCAGTAGATCGGGACAGGGAGAAACCGGGGAGCTGTTTTTT. The V and J genes are TRBV19 and TRBJ2-2, with 9 bases matching TRBD1. The CDR3 has 15 amino acids. J was trimmed by 5 bases and V by 6 bases; bases with no gene match: 7. Germline V CDR1 and CDR2: LNHDA, SQIVND (reference sequence). Complete variable domain (other parts from reference TRBV19 and TRBJ2-2): DGGITQSPKYLFRKEGQNVTLSCEQNLNHDAMYWYRQDPGQGLRLIYYSQIVNDFQKGDIAEGYSVSREKKESFPLTVTSAQKNPTAFYLCASRSGQGETGELFFGEGSRLTVL.

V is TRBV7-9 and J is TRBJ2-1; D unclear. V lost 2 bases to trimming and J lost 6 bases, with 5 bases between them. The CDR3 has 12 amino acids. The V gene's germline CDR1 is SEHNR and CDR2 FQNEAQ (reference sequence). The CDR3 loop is CASSLIGNEQFF. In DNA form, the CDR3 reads TGTGCCAGCAGCTTAATCGGCAATGAGCAGTTCTTC.